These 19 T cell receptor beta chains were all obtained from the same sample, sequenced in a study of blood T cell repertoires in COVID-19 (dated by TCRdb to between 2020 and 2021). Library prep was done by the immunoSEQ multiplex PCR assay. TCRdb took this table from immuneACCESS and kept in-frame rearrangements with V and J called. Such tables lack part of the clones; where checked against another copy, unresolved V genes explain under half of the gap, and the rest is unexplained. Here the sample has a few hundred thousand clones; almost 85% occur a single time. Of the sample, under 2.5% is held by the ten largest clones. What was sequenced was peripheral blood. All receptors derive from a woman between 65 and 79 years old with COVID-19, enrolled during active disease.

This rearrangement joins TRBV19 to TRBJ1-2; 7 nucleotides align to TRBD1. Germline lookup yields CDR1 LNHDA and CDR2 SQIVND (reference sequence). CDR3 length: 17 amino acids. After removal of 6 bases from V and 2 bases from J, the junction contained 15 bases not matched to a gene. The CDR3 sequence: CASRKKSDREKNYGYTF. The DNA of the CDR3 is TGTGCCAGTAGGAAAAAAAGCGACAGGGAAAAGAACTATGGCTACACCTTC. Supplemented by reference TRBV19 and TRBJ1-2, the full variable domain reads DGGITQSPKYLFRKEGQNVTLSCEQNLNHDAMYWYRQDPGQGLRLIYYSQIVNDFQKGDIAEGYSVSREKKESFPLTVTSAQKNPTAFYLCASRKKSDREKNYGYTFGSGTRLTVV.

The CDR3 DNA sequence: TGCGCCAGCGGACGGGACAGCAACACCGGGGAGCTGTTTTTT. Protein product: CASGRDSNTGELFF. The V call is TRBV10-2, the J call TRBJ2-2, with 7 positions matching TRBD1. Germline loops: CDR1 WSHSY, CDR2 SAAADI. Unmatched junction bases numbered 5, after V lost 8 bases and J lost 2 bases. CDR3 length: 14 residues.

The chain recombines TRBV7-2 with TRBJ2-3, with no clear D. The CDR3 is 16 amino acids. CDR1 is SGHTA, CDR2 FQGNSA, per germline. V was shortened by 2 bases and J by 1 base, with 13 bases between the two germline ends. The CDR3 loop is CASSLYLGWGTDTQYF. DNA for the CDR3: TGTGCCAGCAGCTTATACCTCGGGTGGGGCACAGATACGCAGTATTTT.

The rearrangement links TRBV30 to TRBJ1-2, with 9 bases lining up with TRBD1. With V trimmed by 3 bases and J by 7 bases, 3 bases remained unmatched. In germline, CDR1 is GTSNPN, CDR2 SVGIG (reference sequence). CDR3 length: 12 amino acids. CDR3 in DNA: TGTGCCTGGAGGCCGGGACAGGGTGGCTACACCTTC. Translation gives CAWRPGQGGYTF.

The CDR3 here is CASSATSGHYNSPLHF. The DNA of the CDR3 is TGTGCCAGCAGCGCTACCTCGGGACACTATAATTCACCCCTCCACTTT. V and J are TRBV11-3 and TRBJ1-6, with D possibly TRBD1 on 6 matching bases. Trimming took off 5 bases at V and 3 bases at J, with 14 bases between the two ends. Germline assignment: CDR1 SGHNT and CDR2 YENEEA. This CDR3 has 16 amino acids.

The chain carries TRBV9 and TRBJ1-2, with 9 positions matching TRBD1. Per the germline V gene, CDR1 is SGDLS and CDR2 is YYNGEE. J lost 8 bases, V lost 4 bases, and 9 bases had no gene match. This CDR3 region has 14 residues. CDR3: CASSSPQGAGGYTF. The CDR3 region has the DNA TGTGCCAGCAGCTCCCCACAGGGGGCGGGCGGCTACACCTTC.

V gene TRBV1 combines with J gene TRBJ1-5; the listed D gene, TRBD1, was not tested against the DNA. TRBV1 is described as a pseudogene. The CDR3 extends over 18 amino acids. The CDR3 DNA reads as TGCACCAGCAGCCTCATTCCCCGGACAGTTGGAGGCAATCAGCCCCAGCATTTT. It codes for CTSSLIPRTVGGNQPQHF.

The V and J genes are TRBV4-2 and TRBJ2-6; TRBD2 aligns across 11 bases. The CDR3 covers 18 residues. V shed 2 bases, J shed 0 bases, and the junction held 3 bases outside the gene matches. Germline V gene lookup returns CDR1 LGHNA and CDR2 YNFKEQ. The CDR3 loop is CASSQPGTSGSGANVLTF. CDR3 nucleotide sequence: TGTGCCAGCAGCCAACCAGGGACTAGCGGCTCTGGGGCCAACGTCCTGACTTTC.

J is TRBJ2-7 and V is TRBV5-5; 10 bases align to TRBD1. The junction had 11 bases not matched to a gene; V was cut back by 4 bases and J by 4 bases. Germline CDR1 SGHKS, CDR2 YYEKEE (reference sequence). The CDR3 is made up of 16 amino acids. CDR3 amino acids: CASSRPQGQGFYEQYF. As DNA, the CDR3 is TGTGCCAGCAGCCGACCACAGGGACAGGGGTTTTACGAGCAGTACTTC.

CDR3 loop: CASSGGQLGYGYTF. The CDR3 DNA follows: TGTGCCAGCAGTGGAGGACAGTTGGGCTATGGCTACACCTTC. This chain connects TRBV2 to TRBJ1-2; D may be TRBD1 (6 bases). V lost 4 bases and J lost 4, with 13 bases in between. Germline CDR1 SNHLY, CDR2 FYNNEI. The CDR3 runs to 14 residues.

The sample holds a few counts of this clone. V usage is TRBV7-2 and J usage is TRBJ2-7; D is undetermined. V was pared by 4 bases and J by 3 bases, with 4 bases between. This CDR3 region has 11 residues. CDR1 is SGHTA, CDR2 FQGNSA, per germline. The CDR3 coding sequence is TGTGCCAGCAGCTCATTCTACGAGCAGTACTTC. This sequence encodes CASSSFYEQYF.

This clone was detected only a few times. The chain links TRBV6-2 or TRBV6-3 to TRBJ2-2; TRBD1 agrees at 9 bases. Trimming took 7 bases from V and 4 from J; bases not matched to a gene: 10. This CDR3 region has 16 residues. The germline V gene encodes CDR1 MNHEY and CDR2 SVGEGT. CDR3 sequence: CASTPWGTGITGELFF. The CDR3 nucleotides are TGTGCCAGCACCCCATGGGGGACAGGGATCACCGGGGAGCTGTTTTTT.

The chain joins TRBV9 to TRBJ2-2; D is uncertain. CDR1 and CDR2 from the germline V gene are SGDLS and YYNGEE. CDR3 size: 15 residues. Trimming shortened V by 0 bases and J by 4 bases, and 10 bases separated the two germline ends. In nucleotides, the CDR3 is TGTGCCAGCAGCGTAGATATTACTTTCACCGGGGAGCTGTTTTTT. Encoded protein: CASSVDITFTGELFF.

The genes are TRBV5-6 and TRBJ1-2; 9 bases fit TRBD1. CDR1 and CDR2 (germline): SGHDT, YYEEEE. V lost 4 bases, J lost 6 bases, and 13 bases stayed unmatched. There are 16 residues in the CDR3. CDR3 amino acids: CASSGGTGNGLDGYTF. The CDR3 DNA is TGTGCCAGCAGCGGCGGGACAGGGAACGGCTTGGATGGCTACACCTTC.

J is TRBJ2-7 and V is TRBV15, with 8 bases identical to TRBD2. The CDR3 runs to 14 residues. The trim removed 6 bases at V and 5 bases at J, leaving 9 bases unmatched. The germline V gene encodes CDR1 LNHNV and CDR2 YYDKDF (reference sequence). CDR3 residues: CATSLSGRSDEQYF. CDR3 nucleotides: TGTGCCACCAGTCTGAGCGGGAGAAGCGACGAGCAGTACTTC.

The chain's CDR3 is CASRVAGGEETQYF. The DNA for the CDR3 is TGTGCCAGCAGGGTAGCGGGAGGAGAAGAGACCCAGTACTTC. This chain uses TRBV2 with TRBJ2-5; 10 bases are shared with TRBD2. The V segment lost 6 bases and the J segment 3 bases; nucleotides outside the gene matches: 4. Germline-derived CDR1 and CDR2 are SNHLY and FYNNEI. This CDR3 region has 14 residues.

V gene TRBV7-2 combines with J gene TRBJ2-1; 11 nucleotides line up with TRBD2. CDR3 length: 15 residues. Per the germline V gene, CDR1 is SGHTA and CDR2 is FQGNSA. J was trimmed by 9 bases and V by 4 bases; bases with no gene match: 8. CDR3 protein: CASSSLAGGRVEQFF. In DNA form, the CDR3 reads TGTGCCAGCAGCTCCTTAGCGGGGGGGCGGGTTGAGCAGTTCTTC.

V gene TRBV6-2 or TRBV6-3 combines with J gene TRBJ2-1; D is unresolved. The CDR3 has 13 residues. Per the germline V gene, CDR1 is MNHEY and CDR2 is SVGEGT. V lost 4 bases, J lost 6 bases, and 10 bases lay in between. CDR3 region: CASSSALANEQFF. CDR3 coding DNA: TGTGCCAGCAGTTCGGCGTTAGCCAATGAGCAGTTCTTC.

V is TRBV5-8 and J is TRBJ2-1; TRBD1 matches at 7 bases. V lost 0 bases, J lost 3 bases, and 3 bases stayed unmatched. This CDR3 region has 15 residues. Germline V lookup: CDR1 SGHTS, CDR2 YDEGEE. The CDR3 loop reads CASSLGDSLYNEQFF. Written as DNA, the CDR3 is TGTGCCAGCAGCTTGGGGGACAGCCTCTACAATGAGCAGTTCTTC.